This T cell receptor beta chain was profiled in a study of T cell changes during pregnancy in multiple sclerosis. This CDR3 contains 13 residues. Trimming stripped 5 bases from V and 7 bases from J, with 12 bases between. Germline V CDR1 and CDR2: MGHRA, YSYEKL. Assay: immunoSEQ multiplex PCR; the TCRdb copy retains only in-frame clones and omits some. The sample holds tens of thousands of clones, 80% to 95% seen once. The origin of this receptor is a female donor with multiple sclerosis, enrolled in a pregnancy study. The gene calls are TRBV4-1 and TRBJ2-1; D might be TRBD2 (5 bases). The sample was CD4+ T cells from peripheral blood mononuclear cells, taken before pregnancy. In DNA, the CDR3 is TGCGCCAGCAGCTCTCCTAGCAAGAATGAGCAGTTCTTC. This sequence encodes CASSSPSKNEQFF.